Shown below are 25 T cell receptor beta chains from a single sample sequenced in a study of blood T cell repertoires in COVID-19. Here immunoSEQ multiplex PCR was the method, and the copy in TCRdb shows in-frame clones only, minus some. The sample records approximately 320,000 clones, about 91% being singletons. Sequencing was performed on PBMCs or T cells enriched from blood (not recorded which). The receptors derive from a woman aged 18-29 years who had recovered from COVID-19.

This sequence joins TRBV28 and TRBJ2-2; D might be TRBD1 (6 bases). Trimming removed 8 bases from V and 6 bases from J, with 19 bases in between. Germline loops: CDR1 MDHEN, CDR2 SYDVKM. CDR3 length: 15 amino acids. The chain's CDR3 is CASLAGDSLPGELFF. The DNA of the CDR3 is TGTGCCAGCCTTGCAGGGGATTCTCTCCCCGGGGAGCTGTTTTTT.

The chain is built from TRBV28 and TRBJ2-1, with D perhaps matching TRBD1 (5 bases). V shed 6 bases and J shed 9 bases, with 12 bases lying between them. The CDR3 is made up of 12 amino acids. The germline CDR1 and CDR2 sequences are MDHEN and SYDVKM. The CDR3, as DNA: TGTGCCAGCAGGACAGAATGGGTTGAGCAGTTCTTC. Amino acid sequence: CASRTEWVEQFF.

The gene calls are TRBV19 and TRBJ2-7; D is perhaps TRBD1 (5 bases). CDR1 LNHDA and CDR2 SQIVND come from the germline V gene (reference sequence). The CDR3 has 13 amino acids. Trimming shortened V by 5 bases and J by 2 bases, and 10 bases separated the two germline ends. CDR3 amino acids: CASSVGRAYEQYF. The CDR3 bases are TGTGCCAGTAGTGTGGGCAGGGCCTACGAGCAGTACTTC.

The CDR3 spells CASGLGTEGREQFF. CDR3 in DNA: TGTGCTAGTGGTTTGGGAACGGAGGGCCGGGAGCAGTTCTTC. The chain combines TRBV12-5 with TRBJ2-1, with a tentative D call TRBD2 (6 bases). The germline gives CDR1 LGHNT, CDR2 FRNRAP. CDR3 length equals 14 residues. V lost 1 base and J lost 10, with 14 bases in between.

The J gene is TRBJ1-5, the V gene TRBV9, with 8 bases matching TRBD1. J gave up 0 bases and V 3 bases, and 8 bases lay outside the gene matches. This CDR3 region has 17 residues. The V gene's germline CDR1 is SGDLS and CDR2 YYNGEE. The CDR3 region is CASSDRGVRDSNQPQHF. For the CDR3, the DNA is TGTGCCAGCAGCGACAGGGGGGTTAGGGATAGCAATCAGCCCCAGCATTTT.

This chain links TRBV7-2 with TRBJ1-2; possibly TRBD1 for D (6 bases). The germline gives CDR1 SGHTA, CDR2 FQGNSA. V was clipped by 2 bases and J by 8 bases, with 18 bases between them. The length of the CDR3 is 15 residues. CDR3 residues: CASSLPQRTEEGYTF. For the CDR3, the DNA is TGTGCCAGCAGCTTACCCCAAAGGACAGAAGAGGGCTACACCTTC. Based on the CDR3 plus reference TRBV7-2 and TRBJ1-2, the full variable domain is GAGVSQSPSNKVTEKGKDVELRCDPISGHTALYWYRQSLGQGLEFLIYFQGNSAPDKSGLPSDRFSAERTGGSVSTLTIQRTQQEDSAVYLCASSLPQRTEEGYTFGSGTRLTVV.

The V call is TRBV7-9, the J call TRBJ1-1; unclear D gene. V was clipped by 7 bases and J by 1 base, with 13 bases between them. In germline, CDR1 is SEHNR, CDR2 FQNEAQ (reference sequence). There are 14 residues in the CDR3. The CDR3 DNA reads TGTGCCAGCAAAAGCGAAAGCCAGAACACTGAAGCTTTCTTT. It codes for CASKSESQNTEAFF.

V is TRBV6-5 and J is TRBJ2-5; the match to TRBD1 covers 7 bases. Germline CDR1 reads MNHEY; CDR2 reads SVGAGI. The CDR3 has 14 amino acids. J was trimmed by 2 bases and V by 5 bases; bases with no gene match: 5. Here the CDR3 DNA reads TGTGCCAGCAGTAGGGGGCCGTATCAAGAGACCCAGTACTTC. Translated, it gives CASSRGPYQETQYF.

The V gene is TRBV9, the J gene TRBJ2-1; 9 nucleotides align to TRBD1. The length of the CDR3 is 15 residues. Germline V gene sequence: CDR1 SGDLS, CDR2 YYNGEE. Trimming removed 4 bases from V and 5 bases from J; junction bases left unmatched: 7. The DNA for the CDR3 is TGTGCCAGCAGCCGGGACAGGGTCTATAACAATGAGCAGTTCTTC. This sequence encodes CASSRDRVYNNEQFF.

This clone was observed once. This chain connects TRBV7-9 to TRBJ2-7, with 7 nucleotides matching TRBD1. V was clipped by 7 bases and J by 3 bases; unmatched bases: 6. Germline values: CDR1 SEHNR, CDR2 FQNEAQ (reference sequence). CDR3 length equals 13 residues. DNA for the CDR3: TGTGCCAGCACCTGGGACAGCAACTACGAGCAGTACTTC. Protein product: CASTWDSNYEQYF.

The chain uses TRBV5-5 and TRBJ1-4; D may be TRBD1 (5 bases). The V gene lost 4 bases and the J gene lost 8 bases, with 15 bases spanning the gap. This CDR3 has 14 amino acids. Germline V CDR1 and CDR2: SGHKS, YYEKEE (reference sequence). The CDR3 bases are TGTGCCAGCAGCCGCCCCGCTGCAGGGGAAAAACTGTTTTTT. Protein product: CASSRPAAGEKLFF.

Many counts were recorded for this clone. The chain uses TRBV7-2 and TRBJ2-1; 9 bases agree with TRBD1. Germline lookup yields CDR1 SGHTA and CDR2 FQGNSA. The V segment lost 7 bases and the J segment 9 bases; nucleotides outside the gene matches: 10. This CDR3 is 14 amino acids long. CDR3 sequence: CASTPRGQGGEQFF. The CDR3 nucleotides read TGTGCCAGCACCCCAAGGGGACAGGGCGGTGAGCAGTTCTTC.

V and J are TRBV28 and TRBJ2-2; D perhaps matches TRBD1 (6 bases). Trimming stripped 10 bases from V and 0 bases from J, with 9 bases between. The CDR3 consists of 13 residues. Germline V gives CDR1 MDHEN, CDR2 SYDVKM. This chain's CDR3 is CAIDRPNTGELFF. The CDR3 coding sequence is TGTGCCATAGACAGGCCGAACACCGGGGAGCTGTTTTTT.

J is TRBJ2-7 and V is TRBV28; the D gene is possibly TRBD2 (6 bases). CDR3 size: 15 residues. V shed 5 bases and J shed 3 bases, with 17 bases lying between them. Germline CDR1 MDHEN, CDR2 SYDVKM. CDR3 nucleotides: TGTGCCAGCAGTCCTCTCGGTAGCGGCGGCTACGAGCAGTACTTC. This gives the protein CASSPLGSGGYEQYF.

The chain recombines TRBV4-3 with TRBJ2-7; TRBD2 aligns across 13 bases. The germline V gene encodes CDR1 LGHNA and CDR2 YSLEER. The V segment lost 1 base and the J segment 0 bases; nucleotides outside the gene matches: 3. The CDR3 is 17 residues long. The CDR3 sequence is CASSQAGLAGDSYEQYF. CDR3 bases: TGCGCCAGCAGCCAAGCCGGACTAGCGGGGGACTCCTACGAGCAGTACTTC.

The rearrangement joins TRBV18 to TRBJ1-3; 8 nucleotides align to TRBD1. The CDR3 loop spans 16 amino acids. The germline CDR1 and CDR2 sequences are KGHSH and LQKENI. The J segment lost 1 base and the V segment lost 5 bases, leaving 7 bases of the junction unmatched. The CDR3 protein is CASSSTQGASGNTIYF. The CDR3 DNA sequence: TGTGCCAGCTCATCAACCCAGGGGGCATCTGGAAACACCATATATTTT.

The CDR3 region is CAISDGGRSYNEQFF. Here the CDR3 DNA reads TGTGCCATCAGTGATGGCGGGCGATCCTACAATGAGCAGTTCTTC. This chain uses TRBV10-3 with TRBJ2-1; a possible D gene is TRBD2 (5 bases). The CDR3 contains 15 residues. Germline CDR1 is ENHRY and CDR2 is SYGVKD. Trimming stripped 3 bases from V and 1 base from J, with 10 bases between.

The V gene is TRBV19, the J gene TRBJ2-2; possibly TRBD2 for D (5 bases). Germline CDR1 reads LNHDA; CDR2 reads SQIVND (reference sequence). Trimming removed 7 bases from V and 6 bases from J, with 18 bases in between. This CDR3 is 15 amino acids long. The CDR3 sequence: CASNSLAARAGELFF. CDR3 DNA: TGTGCCAGTAATTCGCTAGCCGCAAGGGCCGGGGAGCTGTTTTTT.

This chain uses TRBV7-9 with TRBJ2-5, with D tentatively TRBD2 (5 bases). The V gene's germline CDR1 is SEHNR and CDR2 FQNEAQ (reference sequence). The ends were cut back, 2 bases at V and 0 bases at J, with 13 bases in the middle. CDR3 length equals 16 residues. In DNA, the CDR3 is TGTGCCAGCAGCTTACCGCGGGTAAGGGACCAAGAGACCCAGTACTTC. It codes for CASSLPRVRDQETQYF.

The chain uses TRBV7-8 and TRBJ1-2, with 10 bases aligning to TRBD1. The V gene end was trimmed by 3 bases and the J gene end by 4 bases; junction bases not matched to a gene: 8. The CDR3 consists of 16 residues. Germline V gene sequence: CDR1 SGHVS, CDR2 FQNEAQ. The DNA of the CDR3 is TGTGCCAGCAGCTTGTCCCGGGACAGGGGTTTCTATGGCTACACCTTC. This encodes CASSLSRDRGFYGYTF.

The J gene is TRBJ1-2, the V gene TRBV5-1; 9 nucleotides agree with TRBD1. The CDR3 consists of 16 residues. The trim removed 7 bases at V and 6 bases at J, leaving 16 bases unmatched. Germline CDR1 is SGHRS and CDR2 is YFSETQ. The CDR3 region is CASGDPPGQGSDGYTF. The CDR3 DNA reads as TGCGCCAGCGGGGACCCACCGGGACAGGGATCTGATGGCTACACCTTC.

This chain uses TRBV7-2 with TRBJ2-7; TRBD2 might be the D (5 bases). The germline gives CDR1 SGHTA, CDR2 FQGNSA. The CDR3 is made up of 14 amino acids. Trimming took 5 bases from V and 0 from J, leaving 11 bases between them. CDR3 DNA sequence: TGTGCCAGCAGCATAGGGCGGGCCTCCTACGAGCAGTACTTC. This codes for CASSIGRASYEQYF.

Regarding this clone: In the same sample, other DNA sequences code for this CDR3. The V and J genes are TRBV27 and TRBJ1-1; D is possibly TRBD1 (5 bases). The CDR3 totals 13 residues. CDR1 is MNHEY, CDR2 SMNVEV, per germline (reference sequence). Trimming took 2 bases from V and 1 from J, leaving 5 bases between them. CDR3 loop: CASSLDRNTEAFF. CDR3 nucleotides: TGTGCCAGCAGTTTAGACAGGAACACTGAAGCTTTCTTT.

The chain carries TRBV7-2 and TRBJ1-2; 7 positions match TRBD1. This CDR3 spans 15 amino acids. Germline-derived CDR1 and CDR2 are SGHTA and FQGNSA. V was pared by 2 bases and J by 4 bases, with 7 bases of the junction left unmatched. Here the CDR3 DNA reads TGTGCCAGCAGCTTAATGACAGGGACCGGCTATGGCTACACCTTC. Its translation is CASSLMTGTGYGYTF.

V and J are TRBV6-2 or TRBV6-3 and TRBJ2-6; weak D call: TRBD2 (5 bases). Trimming cost V 2 bases and J 0 bases, with 17 bases left between them. The germline gives CDR1 MNHEY, CDR2 SVGEGT. There are 19 residues in the CDR3. The CDR3 coding sequence is TGTGCCAGCAGTTACCGCAGTCGGGGTTGGGACTCTGGGGCCAACGTCCTGACTTTC. Translated: CASSYRSRGWDSGANVLTF.